This T cell receptor beta chain was recorded in a study of Ad26.COV2.S vaccination and SARS-CoV-2 variants. Whole-study results and caveats: Placebo recipients had lower spike-specific TCR breadth than vaccine recipients. Total T cell responses may have been underestimated by the TCR breadth and depth analyses.

The V gene end was trimmed by 8 bases and the J gene end by 3 bases; junction bases not matched to a gene: 3. The CDR3 runs to 13 residues. TCRdb's copy holds only in-frame clones and misses some; the assay was immunoSEQ multiplex PCR. Seen here are 360,000 or so clones, approximately 89% observed once, and the top ten hold under 2%. Indicated treatment: over 15 received Ad26.COV2.S at low or high dose, single or two shots; five or six received placebo; per-sample allocation not given. Each sample was drawn 63 days after the first injection (of vaccine or placebo). About this clone itself: Its antigen is still unknown.

The V gene is TRBV12-3 or TRBV12-4, the J gene TRBJ2-7; 11 bases fit TRBD1. This sequence was found in a person between 18 and 59 years old who received the Ad26.COV2.S COVID-19 vaccine or a placebo. The starting material was peripheral blood, obtained in a trial of Ad26.COV2.S vaccine versus placebo. This chain's CDR3 is CASLGTGGYEQYF. CDR3 DNA: TGTGCCAGCTTGGGGACAGGGGGCTACGAGCAGTACTTC.